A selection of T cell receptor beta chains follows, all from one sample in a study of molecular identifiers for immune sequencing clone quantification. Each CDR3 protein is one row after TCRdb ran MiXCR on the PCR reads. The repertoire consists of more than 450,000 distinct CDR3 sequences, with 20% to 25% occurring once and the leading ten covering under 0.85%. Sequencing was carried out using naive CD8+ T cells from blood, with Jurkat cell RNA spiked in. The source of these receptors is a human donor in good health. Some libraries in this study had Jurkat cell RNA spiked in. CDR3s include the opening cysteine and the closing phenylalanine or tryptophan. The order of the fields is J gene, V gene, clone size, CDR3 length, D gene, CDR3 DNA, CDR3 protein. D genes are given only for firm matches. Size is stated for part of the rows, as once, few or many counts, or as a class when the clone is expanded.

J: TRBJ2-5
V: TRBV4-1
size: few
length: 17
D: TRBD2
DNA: TGCGCCAGCAGCCAAGAGGGAGCGGGGGGGCCAACTAAGACCCAGTACTTC
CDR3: CASSQEGAGGPTKTQYF

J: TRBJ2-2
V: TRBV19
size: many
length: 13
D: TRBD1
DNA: TGTGCCAGTGGGGACAGAAACACCGGGGAGCTGTTTTTT
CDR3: CASGDRNTGELFF

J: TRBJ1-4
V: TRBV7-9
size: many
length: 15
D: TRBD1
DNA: TGTGCCAGCAGCCCGGACAGGGGCGAAGGGGAAAAACTGTTTTTT
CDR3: CASSPDRGEGEKLFF

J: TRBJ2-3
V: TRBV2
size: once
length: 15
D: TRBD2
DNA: TGTGTCAGCAGCCCGACTAGCGCAAGCACAGATACGCAGTATTTT
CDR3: CVSSPTSASTDTQYF

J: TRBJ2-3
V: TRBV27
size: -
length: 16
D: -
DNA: TGTGCCAGCAGTGCCAACCCCGGGCTAGGCACAGATACGCAGTATTTT
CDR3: CASSANPGLGTDTQYF

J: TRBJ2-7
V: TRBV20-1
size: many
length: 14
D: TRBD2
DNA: TGCAGTGCTAGAGATACTAGCGGGAGCCTCGAGCAGTACTTC
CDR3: CSARDTSGSLEQYF

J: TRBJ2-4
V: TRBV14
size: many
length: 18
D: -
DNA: TGTGCCAGCAGCCAAGAACTCCCCGGGACTCAACCTATTTACATTCAGTACTTC
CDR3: CASSQELPGTQPIYIQYF

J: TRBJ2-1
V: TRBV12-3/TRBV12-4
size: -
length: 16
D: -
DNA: TGTGCCAGCAGTGGGGGCCACAACCCACTCTACAATGAGCAGTTCTTC
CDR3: CASSGGHNPLYNEQFF

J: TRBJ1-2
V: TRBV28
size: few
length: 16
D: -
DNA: TGTGCCAGCACCGCATCCATCCCAGGGGATAACTATGGCTACACCTTC
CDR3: CASTASIPGDNYGYTF

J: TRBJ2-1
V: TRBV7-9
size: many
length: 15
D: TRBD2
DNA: TGTGCCAGCAGCTTAACTAGCGGGAGGGCCAATGAGCAGTTCTTC
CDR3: CASSLTSGRANEQFF

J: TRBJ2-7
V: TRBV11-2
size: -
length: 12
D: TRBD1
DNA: TGTGCCAGCAGCCGACAGGGGGTCGAGCAGTACTTC
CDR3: CASSRQGVEQYF

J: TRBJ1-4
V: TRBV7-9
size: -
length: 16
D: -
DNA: TGTGCCAGCGGCGCATCAAGGGGTTCAACTAATGAAAAACTGTTTTTT
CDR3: CASGASRGSTNEKLFF

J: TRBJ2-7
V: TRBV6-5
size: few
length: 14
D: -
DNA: TGTGCCAGCAAGGTGGGGGGAGAGGGCTACGAGCAGTACTTC
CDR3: CASKVGGEGYEQYF

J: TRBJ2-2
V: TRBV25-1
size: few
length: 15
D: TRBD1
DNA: TGTGCCAGCAGTTACCAGACAGGGACCCCCGGGGAGCTGTTTTTT
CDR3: CASSYQTGTPGELFF

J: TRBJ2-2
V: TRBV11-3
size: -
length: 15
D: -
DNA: TGTGCCAGCAGCTTACAGAGACAGAACACCGGGGAGCTGTTTTTT
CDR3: CASSLQRQNTGELFF

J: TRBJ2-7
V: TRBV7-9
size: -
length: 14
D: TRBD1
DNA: TGTGCCAGCAGCTGGTCGGGACAGGTCTACGAGCAGTACTTC
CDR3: CASSWSGQVYEQYF

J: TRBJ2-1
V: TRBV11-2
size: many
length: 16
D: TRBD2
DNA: TGTGCCAGCAGCTTGGGCGGGACTAGTGCCTACAATGAGCAGTTCTTC
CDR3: CASSLGGTSAYNEQFF

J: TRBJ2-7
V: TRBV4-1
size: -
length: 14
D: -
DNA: TGCGCCGGCAGCCACCTTCAGGGCCCCTACGAGCAGTACTTC
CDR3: CAGSHLQGPYEQYF

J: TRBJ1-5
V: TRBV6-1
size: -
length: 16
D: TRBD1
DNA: TGTGCCAGCAGTGAAGGACAGGGGGCTAACAATCGGCCCCAGCATTTT
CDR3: CASSEGQGANNRPQHF

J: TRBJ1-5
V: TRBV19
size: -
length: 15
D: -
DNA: TGTGCCAGTAGCTTGATCGGGTCCGTCAATCAGCCCCAGCATTTT
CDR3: CASSLIGSVNQPQHF

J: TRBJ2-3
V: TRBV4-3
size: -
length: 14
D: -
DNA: TGCGCCAGCAGCCAAGACGCGGTACGAGATACGCAGTATTTT
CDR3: CASSQDAVRDTQYF

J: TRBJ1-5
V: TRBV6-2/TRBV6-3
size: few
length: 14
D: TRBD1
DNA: TGTGCCAGCAGTTTCACAGGGGGCGAGGAGCCCCAGCATTTT
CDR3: CASSFTGGEEPQHF

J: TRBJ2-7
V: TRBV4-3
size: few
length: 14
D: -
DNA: TGCGCCAGCAGCCAGAGCGCTAGCAGCTACGAGCAGTACTTC
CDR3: CASSQSASSYEQYF

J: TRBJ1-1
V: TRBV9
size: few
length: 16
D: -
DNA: TGTGCCAGCAGCGGACTGTCAGGAGGGTTGGGTACTGAAGCTTTCTTT
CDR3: CASSGLSGGLGTEAFF

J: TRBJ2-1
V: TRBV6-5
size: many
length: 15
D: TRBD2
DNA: TGTGCCAGCAGTTACGGACTAGCGGGAGATAATGAGCAGTTCTTC
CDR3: CASSYGLAGDNEQFF

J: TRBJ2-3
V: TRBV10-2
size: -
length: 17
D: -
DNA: TGCGCCAGCAGTCGCGATCATCAGACTAGTCTTACAGATACGCAGTATTTT
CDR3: CASSRDHQTSLTDTQYF

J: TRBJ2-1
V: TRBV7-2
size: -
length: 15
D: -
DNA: TGTGCCAGCGGCTGGGGACTCACCTCCTACAATGAGCAGTTCTTC
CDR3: CASGWGLTSYNEQFF

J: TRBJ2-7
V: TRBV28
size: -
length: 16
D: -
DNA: TGTGCCAGCAGTAACCCCGGGATTAAGAGCTCCTACGAGCGGTACTTC
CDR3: CASSNPGIKSSYERYF

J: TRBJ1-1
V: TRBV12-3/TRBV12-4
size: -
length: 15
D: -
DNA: TGTGCCAGCAGTTTTGGAATTGCAGCGAACACTGAAGCTTTCTTT
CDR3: CASSFGIAANTEAFF

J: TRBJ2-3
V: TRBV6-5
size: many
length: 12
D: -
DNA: TGTGCCAGCAGTACCAGAGCAGATACGCAGTATTTT
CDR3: CASSTRADTQYF

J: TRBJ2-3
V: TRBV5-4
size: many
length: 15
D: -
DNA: TGTGCCAGCAGCCCCGCATGGGGGAGCGGCGATACGCAGTATTTT
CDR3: CASSPAWGSGDTQYF

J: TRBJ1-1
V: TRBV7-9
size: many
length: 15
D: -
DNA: TGTGCCAGCAGCTTAGCGATCGGACAGAACACTGAAGCTTTCTTT
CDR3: CASSLAIGQNTEAFF

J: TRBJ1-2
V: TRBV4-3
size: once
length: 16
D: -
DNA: TGCGCCAGCAGCCTCTCTAGGGCTATCGCCTACTATGGCTACGCCTTC
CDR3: CASSLSRAIAYYGYAF

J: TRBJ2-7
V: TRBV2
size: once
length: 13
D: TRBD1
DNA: TGTGCCGGCAGCCCAAGGACAGGAAACGAGCAGTACTTC
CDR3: CAGSPRTGNEQYF

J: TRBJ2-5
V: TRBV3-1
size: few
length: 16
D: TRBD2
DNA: TGTGCCAGCAGCCAAGTGTCTAGCGGGGGGCAAGAGACCCAGTACTTC
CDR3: CASSQVSSGGQETQYF

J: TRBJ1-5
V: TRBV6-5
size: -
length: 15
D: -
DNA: TGTGCCAGCAGTTCGGGGACGGAGGGAGATCAGCCCCAGCATTTT
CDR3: CASSSGTEGDQPQHF

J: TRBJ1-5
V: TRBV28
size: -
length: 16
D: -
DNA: TGTGCCAGCAGTTTGTTGGGGAGAGATGGCAATCAGCCCCAGCATTTT
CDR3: CASSLLGRDGNQPQHF

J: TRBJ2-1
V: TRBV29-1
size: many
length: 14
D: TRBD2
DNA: TGCAGCGTTGAAGCCCAGCGGGGTTACAATGAGCAGTTCTTC
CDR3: CSVEAQRGYNEQFF